This T cell receptor (beta chain) is drawn from a study of human T cells and chemical hapten exposure. The overall study: Each patch test put 0.01% DPC on the upper back, and results were read at 6 days.

CDR1 is MNHNS and CDR2 is SASEGT in the germline V gene. This CDR3 spans 14 amino acids. With 10 bases clipped from V and 2 bases from J, the junction kept 9 bases outside the gene matches. As to time point: pre-sensitization, week 0. Noted treatment: therapeutic diphenylcyclopropenone sensitization with weekly scalp DPC. TCRdb processed the RACE reads anew with MiXCR; each CDR3 protein has one entry. The data hold around 300,000 distinct CDR3 sequences, with about 5.4% observed a single time. V gene TRBV6-1 combines with J gene TRBJ2-3, with 7 bases lining up with TRBD2. The sample here was whole blood, taken in connection with sensitization to the hapten diphenylcyclopropenone (DPC). The receptor comes from a woman under 30 with alopecia areata. Some clones in this sample may be carry-over from other donors' samples. CDR3 region: CAIMREIYTDTQYF. CDR3 bases: TGTGCCATCATGCGGGAGATTTACACAGATACGCAGTATTTT.